This is a list of T cell receptor beta chains from one sample in a study of CXCR3-negative and CXCR3-positive naive CD8 T cells. After re-calling the 5' RACE reads, TCRdb lists one entry per CDR3 protein, DNA absent. Its listing shows 75,000 to 100,000 distinct CDR3 sequences. Sequenced sample: naive CXCR3+ CD8+ T cells from blood. These receptors all stem from a human donor in good health. Some clones in this sample may be carry-over from other donors' samples. Each CDR3 is given with its conserved first and last residue.

>TRBJ2-2|TRBV29-1
CSDRQGGSGELFF
>TRBJ1-4|TRBV7-2
CASSPGPGNEKLFF
>TRBJ1-6|TRBV6-2/TRBV6-3
CASSYTEDRDRFYNSPLHF
>TRBJ2-2|TRBV28
CASSFSTTGELFF
>TRBJ2-2|TRBV5-1
CASSPGTKNTGELFF
>TRBJ2-2|TRBV28
CASSPSPGELFF
>TRBJ1-1|TRBV29-1
CSVTGAGDTEAFF
>TRBJ1-5|TRBV15
CATSRGQKWDQPQHF
>TRBJ1-6|TRBV20-1
CSARAYGQGANNSPLHF
>TRBJ2-1|TRBV29-1
CSHAFSSYNEQFF
>TRBJ1-1|TRBV29-1
CSVWGRGQNTEAFF
>TRBJ2-7|TRBV28
CASSLFSGSNEQYF
>TRBJ1-5|TRBV19
CASSILVGGQPQHF
>TRBJ2-7|TRBV11-2
CASSLIGGLAGNYEQYF
>TRBJ1-4|TRBV9
CASSVGGSNEKLFF
>TRBJ1-1|TRBV5-5
CASSQNRIGQLNTEAFF
>TRBJ2-7|TRBV7-9
CASSSPLEQYF
>TRBJ1-1|TRBV20-1
CSATLGNTEAFF
>TRBJ2-1|TRBV3-1
CASSHQSGGKGNEQFF
>TRBJ2-1|TRBV29-1
CSATSRNEQFF
>TRBJ2-1|TRBV7-6
CASSPYGTEIYNEQFF
>TRBJ2-5|TRBV4-2
CASSPRAASGIGETQYF